This passage covers 7 T cell receptor beta chains from one sample sequenced in a study of TIL therapy for anti-PD-1-resistant metastatic lung cancer (dated by TCRdb to the early 2020s). Using bias-controlled multiplex PCR with the immunoSEQ v3 hsTCRB kit, the TCR beta CDR3 regions were amplified from genomic DNA. TCRdb stores this immuneACCESS table with in-frame sequences only. Part of the clones is absent; in the studies checked, under half of the shortfall reflects unresolved V genes, and no reason is known for the rest. The table for this sample lists 45,000 to 75,000 clones; under 75% of them were counted only once. The ten biggest clones cover about 6.8% of the sample. The sample's time point label, decoded: pre-treatment sample, taken before nivolumab and TIL therapy. The sequencing here drew on blood, taken at baseline. These receptors were obtained from a person aged 25 to 85 with non-small cell lung cancer.

In this sample, this clone turned up a few times. The gene calls are TRBV2 and TRBJ2-5; 10 nucleotides match TRBD1. Germline CDR1 SNHLY, CDR2 FYNNEI. V was clipped by 5 bases and J by 4 bases; unmatched bases: 4. The CDR3 is 14 amino acids. DNA of the CDR3: TGTGCCAGCAGTCCTAGGACAGGGGGAGAGACCCAGTACTTC. Translation gives CASSPRTGGETQYF. The variable domain in full, with the rest retrieved from reference TRBV2 and TRBJ2-5, is EPEVTQTPSHQVTQMGQEVILRCVPISNHLYFYWYRQILGQKVEFLVSFYNNEISEKSEIFDDQFSVERPDGSNFTLKIRSTKLEDSAMYFCASSPRTGGETQYFGPGTRLLVL.

The CDR3, as DNA: TGTGCCAGCAGCTCTAGCGGTGCGGGAGGTTACACCGGGGAGCTGTTTTTT. Encoded protein: CASSSSGAGGYTGELFF. The chain links TRBV5-6 to TRBJ2-2; 8 bases map to TRBD2. Per the germline V gene, CDR1 is SGHDT and CDR2 is YYEEEE. The ends lost 3 bases at V and 3 bases at J; junction bases unmatched: 10. This CDR3 region has 17 residues.

Remarks on this clone: Germline is not matched at one junction end, which may reflect a read error. This chain links TRBV5-1 with TRBJ2-7; D is unclear. Germline V lookup: CDR1 SGHRS, CDR2 YFSETQ. The CDR3 covers 16 residues. CDR3: CSSSLSGGTYSYEQYF. The CDR3 region has the DNA TGCTCCAGCAGCTTGAGTGGCGGAACGTACTCCTACGAGCAGTACTTC.

This clone came up a few times. The V call is TRBV6-1, the J call TRBJ1-5; D not resolved. The germline V gene encodes CDR1 MNHNS and CDR2 SASEGT. V was trimmed by 6 bases and J by 4 bases, leaving 7 bases between them. CDR3 size: 12 residues. CDR3 sequence (DNA): TGTGCCAGCAGGGGTGTAAATCAGCCCCAGCATTTT. Translation: CASRGVNQPQHF.

A few counts support this clone. The chain couples TRBV19 to TRBJ1-2, with 7 nucleotides matching TRBD1. This CDR3 is 14 amino acids long. V dropped 5 bases and J dropped 4; count of bases not matched to a gene: 7. The germline CDR1 and CDR2 sequences are LNHDA and SQIVND (reference sequence). CDR3 DNA: TGTGCCAGTAGTCTTCGACAGGGCGGCTATGGCTACACCTTC. The encoded protein is CASSLRQGGYGYTF. The full variable domain, in which reference TRBV19 and TRBJ1-2 provide the parts outside the CDR3, is DGGITQSPKYLFRKEGQNVTLSCEQNLNHDAMYWYRQDPGQGLRLIYYSQIVNDFQKGDIAEGYSVSREKKESFPLTVTSAQKNPTAFYLCASSLRQGGYGYTFGSGTRLTVV.

This sequence joins TRBV28 and TRBJ1-6, with 7 bases that match TRBD1. Germline lookup yields CDR1 MDHEN and CDR2 SYDVKM. Trimming took 6 bases from V and 7 from J; bases not matched to a gene: 6. This CDR3 is 14 amino acids long. The CDR3 DNA is TGTGCCAGCAGCAAGGGACAGCAGAATTCACCCCTCCACTTT. As protein: CASSKGQQNSPLHF.

The chain couples TRBV19 to TRBJ2-3; 10 bases map to TRBD1. CDR1 is LNHDA and CDR2 is SQIVND in the germline V gene (reference sequence). This CDR3 region has 14 residues. V shed 3 bases and J 5 bases; nucleotides not matched to a gene: 2. The CDR3 is CASSIDRGLDTQYF. Here the CDR3 DNA reads TGTGCCAGTAGTATCGACAGGGGGCTAGATACGCAGTATTTT.